Included here is one TCR beta chain sequence, with context. Antigen: not known. A J-beta primer mix and a sample-barcoded 5' primer were used in a second PCR of roughly 7 to 12 cycles. TCRdb reanalysed the 5' RACE reads using MiXCR and keeps one entry per CDR3 protein. The sample has some 1.4 million distinct CDR3 sequences, around 42% seen once; the top ten hold roughly 7.9%. This sample was included in a study of blood T cells in healthy people across ages. The study's findings and limits: Among T cells, TCR beta diversity per million cells dropped roughly linearly as age rose. Versus aged donors, long-lived donors had higher diversity and more naive CD4+ cells. Unsorted PBMCs blocked a conclusive comparison of naive and antigen-experienced cells.

The V gene's germline CDR1 is SGHTA and CDR2 FQGNSA. This CDR3 is 15 amino acids long. V was cut by 5 bases and J by 6 bases, with 17 bases left in between. The clonotype comes from a woman aged 18-29 years in good health. The V gene is TRBV7-2, the J gene TRBJ2-1; perhaps TRBD2 as D (6 bases). The sample comprised blood. Here the CDR3 reads CASSNSRAGSNEQFF. DNA for the CDR3: TGTGCCAGCAGCAACAGCCGCGCGGGAAGCAATGAGCAGTTCTTC.